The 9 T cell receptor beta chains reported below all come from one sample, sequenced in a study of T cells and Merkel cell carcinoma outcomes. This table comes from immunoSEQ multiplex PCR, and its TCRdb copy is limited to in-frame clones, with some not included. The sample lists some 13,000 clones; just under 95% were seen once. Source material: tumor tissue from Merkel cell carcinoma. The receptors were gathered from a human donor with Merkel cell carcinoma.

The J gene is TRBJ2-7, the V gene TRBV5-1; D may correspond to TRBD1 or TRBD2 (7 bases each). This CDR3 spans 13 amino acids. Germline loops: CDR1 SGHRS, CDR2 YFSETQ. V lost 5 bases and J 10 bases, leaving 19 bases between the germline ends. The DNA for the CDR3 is TGCGCCAGCAGTCCTAGCGGTCAGGGGGTCCAGTACTTC. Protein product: CASSPSGQGVQYF. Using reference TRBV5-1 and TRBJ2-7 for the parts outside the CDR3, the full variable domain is KAGVTQTPRYLIKTRGQQVTLSCSPISGHRSVSWYQQTPGQGLQFLFEYFSETQRNKGNFPGRFSGRQFSNSRSEMNVSTLELGDSALYLCASSPSGQGVQYFGPGTRLTVT.

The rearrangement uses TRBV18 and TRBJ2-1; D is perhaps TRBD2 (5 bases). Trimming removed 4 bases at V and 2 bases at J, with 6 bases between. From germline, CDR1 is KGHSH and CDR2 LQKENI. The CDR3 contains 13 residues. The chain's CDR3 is CASSLGTYNEQFF. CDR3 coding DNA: TGTGCCAGCTCACTCGGGACCTACAATGAGCAGTTCTTC.

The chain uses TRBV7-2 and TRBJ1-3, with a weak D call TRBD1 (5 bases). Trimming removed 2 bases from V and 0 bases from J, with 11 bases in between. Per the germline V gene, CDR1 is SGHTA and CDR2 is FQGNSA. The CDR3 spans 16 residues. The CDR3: CASSLFGTHSGNTIYF. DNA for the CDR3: TGTGCCAGCAGCTTATTCGGGACGCACTCTGGAAACACCATATATTTT.

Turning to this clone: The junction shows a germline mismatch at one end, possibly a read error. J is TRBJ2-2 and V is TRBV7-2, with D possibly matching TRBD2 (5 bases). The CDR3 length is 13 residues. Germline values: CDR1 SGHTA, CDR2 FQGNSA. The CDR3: CASSQVSAGKLFF. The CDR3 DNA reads TGTGCCAGCAGCCAAGTATCCGCCGGGAAGCTGTTTTTT. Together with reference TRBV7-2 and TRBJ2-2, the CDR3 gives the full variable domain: GAGVSQSPSNKVTEKGKDVELRCDPISGHTALYWYRQSLGQGLEFLIYFQGNSAPDKSGLPSDRFSAERTGGSVSTLTIQRTQQEDSAVYLCASSQVSAGKLFFGEGSRLTVL.

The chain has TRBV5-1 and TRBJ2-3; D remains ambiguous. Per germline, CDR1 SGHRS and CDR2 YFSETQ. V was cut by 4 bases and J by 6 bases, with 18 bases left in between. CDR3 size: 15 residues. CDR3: CASSPFGSPGDTQYF. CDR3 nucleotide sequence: TGCGCCAGCAGCCCATTCGGGTCCCCCGGGGATACGCAGTATTTT. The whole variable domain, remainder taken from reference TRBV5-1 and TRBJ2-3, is KAGVTQTPRYLIKTRGQQVTLSCSPISGHRSVSWYQQTPGQGLQFLFEYFSETQRNKGNFPGRFSGRQFSNSRSEMNVSTLELGDSALYLCASSPFGSPGDTQYFGPGTRLTVL.

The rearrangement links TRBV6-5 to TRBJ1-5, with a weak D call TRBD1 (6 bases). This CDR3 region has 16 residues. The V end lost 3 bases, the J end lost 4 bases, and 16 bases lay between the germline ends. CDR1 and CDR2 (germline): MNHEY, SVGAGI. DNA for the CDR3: TGTGCCAGCAGTTATCCCTCCGGGACACAGAATCAGCCCCAGCATTTT. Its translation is CASSYPSGTQNQPQHF.

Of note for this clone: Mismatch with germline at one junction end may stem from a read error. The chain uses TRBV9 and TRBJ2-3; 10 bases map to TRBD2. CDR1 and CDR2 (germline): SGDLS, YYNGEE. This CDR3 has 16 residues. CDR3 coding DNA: TGTGCCAGCACCAGTGGGGATCCTAGCGGGAGAAATACGCAATATTTT. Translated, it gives CASTSGDPSGRNTQYF. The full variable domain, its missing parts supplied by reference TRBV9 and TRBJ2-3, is DSGVTQTPKHLITATGQRVTLRCSPRSGDLSVYWYQQSLDQGLQFLIQYYNGEERAKGNILERFSAQQFPDLHSELNLSSLELGDSALYFCASTSGDPSGRNTQYFGPGTRLTVL.

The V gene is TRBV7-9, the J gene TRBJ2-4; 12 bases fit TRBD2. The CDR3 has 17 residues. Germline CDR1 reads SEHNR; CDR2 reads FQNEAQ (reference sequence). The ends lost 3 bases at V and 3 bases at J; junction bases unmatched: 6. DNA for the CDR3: TGTGCCAGCAGCTTGACTAGCGGGAGACGAGTCAAAAACATTCAGTACTTC. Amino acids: CASSLTSGRRVKNIQYF.

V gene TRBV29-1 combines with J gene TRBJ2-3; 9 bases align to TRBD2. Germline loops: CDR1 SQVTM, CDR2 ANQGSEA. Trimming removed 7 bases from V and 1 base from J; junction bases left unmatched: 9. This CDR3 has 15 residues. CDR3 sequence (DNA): TGCAGCGCTCTATCAGCGGGAGGCGGCACAGATACGCAGTATTTT. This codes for CSALSAGGGTDTQYF.